This TCR beta chain was identified during a study of blood T cell repertoires in COVID-19. V was shortened by 4 bases and J by 5 bases, with 14 bases between the two germline ends. Germline loops: CDR1 LNHDA, CDR2 SQIVND (reference sequence). CDR3 length equals 15 residues. Libraries were prepared by immunoSEQ multiplex PCR; TCRdb keeps only in-frame clonotypes and omits some of them. Among around 72,000 clones listed, 91% were seen once. Sequencing was done on a sample of peripheral blood. The sequence was collected from a human donor with active COVID-19. The donor label of this sample is uncertain. The chain joins TRBV19 to TRBJ1-4; maybe TRBD1 (6 bases). CDR3 nucleotides: TGTGCCAGTAGTAACCCCCAGGGGCTAAATGAAAAACTGTTTTTT. The encoded protein is CASSNPQGLNEKLFF.